The rows below give T cell receptor beta chains drawn from one sample of a study of shared clonotypes between healthy human individuals. The method was immunoSEQ multiplex PCR; TCRdb's version includes in-frame clones alone and lacks a portion of them. The sample has some 2.1 million clones, roughly 94% seen once. Material: naive CD8+ T cells sorted from blood. The receptors derive from a man aged 18 to 29 in good health. Both conserved end residues are part of each CDR3. The D gene is left open where the match is weak. Not every row has a clone size; where given, it reads once, few, many or a size class.

TRBJ1-2	-	-	TRBV10-2	CASSGQYYGYTF	TGCGCCAGCAGTGGGCAGTACTATGGCTACACCTTC
TRBJ2-7	-	TRBD1	TRBV6-5	CASSSTGDYEQYF	TGTGCCAGCAGTTCGACAGGGGACTACGAGCAGTACTTC
TRBJ2-2	-	-	TRBV4-1	CASSYFQSSGELFF	TGCGCCAGCAGCTATTTTCAGAGTTCCGGGGAGCTGTTTTTT
TRBJ2-3	-	-	TRBV10-3	CAISEGGSTDTQYF	TGTGCCATCAGTGAGGGAGGGAGCACAGATACGCAGTATTTT
TRBJ1-2	-	TRBD1	TRBV4-2	CASSPSAGGISGYTF	TGTGCCAGCAGCCCCTCGGCAGGGGGCATTTCGGGCTACACCTTC
TRBJ2-7	-	-	TRBV4-1	CASSQDSPSGYSYEQYF	TGCGCCAGCAGCCAAGATAGCCCCTCCGGCTATTCCTACGAGCAGTACTTC
TRBJ1-2	-	-	TRBV28	CASSPNAQFTF	TGTGCCAGCAGTCCCAATGCCCAGTTCACCTTC
TRBJ2-3	-	-	TRBV27	CASSLLPGPDTQYF	TGTGCCAGCAGTTTGCTACCCGGGCCAGATACGCAGTATTTT
TRBJ2-2	-	-	TRBV10-3	CAISESSVGTGELFF	TGTGCCATCAGTGAGTCTTCAGTGGGCACCGGGGAGCTGTTTTTT
TRBJ1-5	-	-	TRBV27	CASSSWGASNQPQHF	TGTGCCAGCAGTTCATGGGGGGCCAGCAATCAGCCCCAGCATTTT
TRBJ1-1	-	-	TRBV25-1	CASREGAEAFF	TGTGCCAGCAGAGAAGGGGCTGAAGCTTTCTTT
TRBJ2-7	-	-	TRBV14	CASSPKRTYEQYF	TGTGCCAGCAGCCCCAAGCGGACCTACGAGCAGTACTTC
TRBJ2-7	-	-	TRBV4-1	CASSPRGSSYEQYF	TGCGCCAGCAGCCCCAGGGGTAGCTCCTACGAGCAGTACTTC
TRBJ2-2	-	TRBD2	TRBV5-4	CASSWTSGNTGELFF	TGTGCCAGCAGCTGGACTAGCGGGAACACCGGGGAGCTGTTTTTT
TRBJ2-3	once	-	TRBV7-9	CASTAQASSTDTQYF	TGTGCCAGCACCGCCCAAGCTTCTAGCACAGATACGCAGTATTTT
TRBJ2-7	-	-	TRBV6-5	CATSAQVAFYEQYF	TGTGCCACCTCGGCCCAGGTTGCTTTTTACGAGCAGTACTTC
TRBJ2-7	-	TRBD2	TRBV4-1	CASSPAGGGTSYEQYF	TGCGCCAGCAGCCCAGCGGGAGGGGGAACTTCCTACGAGCAGTACTTC
TRBJ1-3	-	-	TRBV6-6	CASRGFSGNTIYF	TGTGCCAGCAGGGGTTTTTCTGGAAACACCATATATTTT
TRBJ2-1	-	TRBD2	TRBV18	CASSTKPGLEGHNEQFF	TGTGCCAGCTCAACAAAACCGGGACTAGAGGGTCACAATGAGCAGTTCTTC
TRBJ1-2	-	TRBD1	TRBV27	CASSLTRQGGYGYTF	TGTGCCAGCAGTTTAACCCGACAGGGTGGCTATGGCTACACCTTC
TRBJ1-1	-	TRBD1	TRBV6-1	CASSDRDRGQNTEAFF	TGTGCCAGCAGTGACCGGGACAGGGGACAGAACACTGAAGCTTTCTTT
TRBJ1-2	-	TRBD1	TRBV2	CASNVIRDSNYGYTF	TGTGCCAGCAACGTTATCCGGGACAGTAACTATGGCTACACCTTC
TRBJ2-7	-	-	TRBV11-2	CASSLDFASGAYEQYF	TGTGCCAGCAGCTTAGATTTCGCCAGCGGAGCCTACGAGCAGTACTTC
TRBJ1-2	-	-	TRBV6-6	CASSYSLTDYGYTF	TGTGCCAGCAGTTACTCCCTCACAGACTATGGCTACACCTTC
TRBJ1-3	once	-	TRBV10-3	CAISVKPDPGNTIYF	TGTGCCATCAGCGTGAAGCCGGACCCGGGAAACACCATATATTTT
TRBJ2-7	-	-	TRBV2	CASRWVLYEQYF	TGTGCCAGCAGATGGGTACTTTACGAGCAGTACTTC
TRBJ1-6	-	TRBD1	TRBV28	CASREGTGANSPLHF	TGTGCCAGCAGGGAAGGCACAGGGGCCAATTCACCCCTCCACTTT
TRBJ2-5	-	TRBD2	TRBV4-2	CASSQELSGGDQETQYF	TGTGCCAGCAGCCAAGAGCTCAGCGGGGGGGACCAAGAGACCCAGTACTTC
TRBJ2-1	-	-	TRBV10-1	CASSLRGPANEQFF	TGCGCCAGCAGTCTCAGGGGACCGGCCAATGAGCAGTTCTTC
TRBJ1-5	-	TRBD1	TRBV11-2	CASSPTGDSNQPQHF	TGTGCCAGCAGCCCCACAGGGGATAGCAATCAGCCCCAGCATTTT
TRBJ1-6	-	-	TRBV7-9	CASSFFPGQSNSPLHF	TGTGCCAGCAGCTTCTTCCCAGGACAAAGTAATTCACCCCTCCACTTT
TRBJ1-4	-	-	TRBV4-3	CASSQDREGQEEKLFF	TGCGCCAGCAGCCAAGATCGTGAGGGGCAAGAGGAAAAACTGTTTTTT
TRBJ1-5	-	-	TRBV28	CASSFDYRGANQPQHF	TGTGCCAGCAGTTTTGATTATCGTGGGGCGAATCAGCCCCAGCATTTT
TRBJ2-7	-	TRBD1	TRBV27	CASSILTDRAPYYYEQYF	TGTGCCAGCAGTATATTAACCGACAGGGCCCCCTACTACTACGAGCAGTACTTC
TRBJ1-2	-	TRBD1	TRBV27	CASSIGTGDGYTF	TGTGCCAGCAGTATAGGGACAGGGGATGGCTACACCTTC
TRBJ1-4	-	-	TRBV7-9	CASSVLGDGDEKLFF	TGTGCCAGCAGCGTGCTTGGGGACGGGGATGAAAAACTGTTTTTT
TRBJ1-5	-	-	TRBV7-2	CASSTSYSNQPQHF	TGTGCCAGCAGCACTTCATATAGCAATCAGCCCCAGCATTTT
TRBJ2-3	-	-	TRBV28	CASSYRAGSTDTQYF	TGTGCCAGCAGTTATCGGGCCGGGAGCACAGATACGCAGTATTTT
TRBJ2-2	-	TRBD1	TRBV6-6	CASSGQEGTGELFF	TGTGCCAGCTCGGGACAGGAGGGCACCGGGGAGCTGTTTTTT
TRBJ1-2	-	-	TRBV4-1	CASSQENGASYGYTF	TGCGCCAGCAGCCAAGAGAATGGGGCCTCCTATGGCTACACCTTC
TRBJ2-1	-	TRBD1	TRBV5-8	CASSRDRADEQFF	TGTGCCAGCAGCAGGGACAGGGCCGATGAGCAGTTCTTC
TRBJ2-5	-	TRBD2	TRBV28	CASRLAGGTQETQYF	TGTGCCAGCAGACTAGCGGGGGGGACTCAAGAGACCCAGTACTTC
TRBJ2-3	-	TRBD2	TRBV10-2	CASGLLAGVGTDTQYF	TGCGCCAGCGGGCTACTTGCGGGAGTTGGTACAGATACGCAGTATTTT
TRBJ1-2	-	-	TRBV2	CASSEALGGRYGYTF	TGTGCCAGCAGTGAAGCGCTGGGGGGGCGCTATGGCTACACCTTC
TRBJ1-1	once	-	TRBV6-5	CASSYGVRITEAFF	TGTGCCAGCAGTTACGGGGTAAGGATCACTGAAGCTTTCTTT
TRBJ2-5	-	-	TRBV9	CASSVGTAQETQYF	TGTGCCAGCAGCGTAGGGACAGCCCAAGAGACCCAGTACTTC
TRBJ2-5	-	TRBD1	TRBV13	CASSRLGQGEETQYF	TGTGCCAGCAGCAGACTCGGACAGGGGGAAGAGACCCAGTACTTC